This note documents a single T cell receptor (beta chain) sequence. This clone may be a read error of a much larger clone one base away. The ends were cut back, 7 bases at V and 4 bases at J, with 14 bases in the middle. CDR1 and CDR2 (germline): SEHNR, FQNEAQ (reference sequence). CDR3 length equals 14 residues. These data are taken from a study of molecular identifiers for immune sequencing clone quantification. TCRdb re-derived calls from the PCR reads in MiXCR, one entry per CDR3 protein. The sample holds approximately 590,000 distinct CDR3 sequences, about 25% seen once. Sample: naive CD8+ T cells from blood, with Jurkat cell RNA spiked in. As to subset: FACS-sorted CD8+CD4-CCR7+CD45RA+ naive T cells. This TCR derives from a human donor in good health. Some libraries in this study had Jurkat cell RNA spiked in. The rearrangement joins TRBV7-9 to TRBJ1-5, with TRBD1 as a possible D gene (5 bases). The CDR3 loop reads CASNSSTGNQPQHF. The CDR3 DNA reads TGTGCCAGCAACTCCTCTACAGGAAATCAGCCCCAGCATTTT.